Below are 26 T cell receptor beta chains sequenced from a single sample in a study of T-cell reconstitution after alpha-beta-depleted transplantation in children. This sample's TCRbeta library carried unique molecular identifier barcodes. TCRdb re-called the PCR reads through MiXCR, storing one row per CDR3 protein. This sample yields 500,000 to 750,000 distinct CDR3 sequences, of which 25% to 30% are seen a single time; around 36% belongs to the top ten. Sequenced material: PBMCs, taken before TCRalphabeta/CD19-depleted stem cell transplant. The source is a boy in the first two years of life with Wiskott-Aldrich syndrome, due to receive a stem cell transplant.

The CDR3 region has the DNA TGCGCCAGCAGCTTGGCCCAGAGGAGATATTCACCCCTCCACTTT. Protein sequence: CASSLAQRRYSPLHF. This chain uses TRBV5-1 with TRBJ1-6, with unresolved D. This CDR3 is 15 amino acids long. CDR1 is SGHRS, CDR2 YFSETQ, per germline. V was shortened by 0 bases and J by 8 bases, with 12 bases between the two germline ends.

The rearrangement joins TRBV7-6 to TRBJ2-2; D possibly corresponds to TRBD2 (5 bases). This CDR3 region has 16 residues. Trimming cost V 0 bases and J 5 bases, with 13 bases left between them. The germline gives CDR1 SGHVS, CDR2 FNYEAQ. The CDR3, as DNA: TGTGCCAGCAGCTTAGCGAACCTACTAGTTACCGGGGAGCTGTTTTTT. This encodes CASSLANLLVTGELFF.

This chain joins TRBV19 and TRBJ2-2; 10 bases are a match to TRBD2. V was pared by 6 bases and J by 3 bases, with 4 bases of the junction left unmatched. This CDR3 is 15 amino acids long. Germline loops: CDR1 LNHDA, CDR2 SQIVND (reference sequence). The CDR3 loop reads CASSALAGYTGELFF. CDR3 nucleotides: TGTGCCAGTAGCGCACTAGCGGGGTACACCGGGGAGCTGTTTTTT.

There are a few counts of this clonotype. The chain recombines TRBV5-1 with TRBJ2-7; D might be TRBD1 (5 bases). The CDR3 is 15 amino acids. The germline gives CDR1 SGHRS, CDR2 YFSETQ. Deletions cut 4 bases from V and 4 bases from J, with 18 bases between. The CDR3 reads CASSKAGKGRYEQYF. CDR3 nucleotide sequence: TGCGCCAGCAGCAAAGCAGGGAAAGGACGGTACGAGCAGTACTTC.

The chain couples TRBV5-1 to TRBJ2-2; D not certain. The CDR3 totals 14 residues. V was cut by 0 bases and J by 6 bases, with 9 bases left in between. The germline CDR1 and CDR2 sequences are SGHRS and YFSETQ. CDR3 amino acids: CASSLARIAGELFF. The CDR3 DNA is TGCGCCAGCAGCTTGGCCAGAATCGCCGGGGAGCTGTTTTTT.

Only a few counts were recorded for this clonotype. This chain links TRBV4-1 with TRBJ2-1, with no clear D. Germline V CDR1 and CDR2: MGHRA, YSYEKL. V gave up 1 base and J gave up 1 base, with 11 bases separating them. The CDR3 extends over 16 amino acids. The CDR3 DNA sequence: TGCGCCAGCAGCCAAGTTCGACGGGTATCCTACAATGAGCAGTTCTTC. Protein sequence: CASSQVRRVSYNEQFF.

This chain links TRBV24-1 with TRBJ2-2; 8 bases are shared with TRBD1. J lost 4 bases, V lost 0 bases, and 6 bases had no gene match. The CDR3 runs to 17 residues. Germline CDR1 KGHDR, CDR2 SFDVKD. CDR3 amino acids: CATSDLGQGWGTGELFF. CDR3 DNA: TGTGCCACCAGTGATTTGGGACAGGGATGGGGCACCGGGGAGCTGTTTTTT.

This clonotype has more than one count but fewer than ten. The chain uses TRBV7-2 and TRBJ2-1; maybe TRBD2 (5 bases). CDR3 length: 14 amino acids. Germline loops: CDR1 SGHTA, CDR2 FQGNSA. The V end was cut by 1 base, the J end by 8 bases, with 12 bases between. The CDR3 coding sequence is TGTGCCAGCAGCTTAGTTTTTAGCGACGATGAGCAGTTCTTC. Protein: CASSLVFSDDEQFF.

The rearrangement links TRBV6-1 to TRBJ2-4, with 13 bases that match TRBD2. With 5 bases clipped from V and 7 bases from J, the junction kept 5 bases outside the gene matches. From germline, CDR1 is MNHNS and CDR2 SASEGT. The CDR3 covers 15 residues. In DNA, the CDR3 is TGTGCCAGCAGTCGACTAGCGGGAGGAGGGAACATTCAGTACTTC. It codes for CASSRLAGGGNIQYF.

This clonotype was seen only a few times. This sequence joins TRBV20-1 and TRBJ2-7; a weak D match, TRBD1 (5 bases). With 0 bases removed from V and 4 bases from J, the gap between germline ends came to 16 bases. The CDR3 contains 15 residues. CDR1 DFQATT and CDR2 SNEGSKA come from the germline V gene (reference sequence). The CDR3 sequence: CSARDSHLQGYEQYF. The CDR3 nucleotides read TGCAGTGCTAGAGATTCACACCTTCAGGGTTACGAGCAGTACTTC.

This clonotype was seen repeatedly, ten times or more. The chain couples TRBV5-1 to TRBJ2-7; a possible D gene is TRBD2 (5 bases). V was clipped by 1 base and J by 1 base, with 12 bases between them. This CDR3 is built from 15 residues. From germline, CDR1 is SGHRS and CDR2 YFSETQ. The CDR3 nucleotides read TGCGCCAGCAGCTTGAGAGGGCCGTCATCCTACGAGCAGTACTTC. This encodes CASSLRGPSSYEQYF.

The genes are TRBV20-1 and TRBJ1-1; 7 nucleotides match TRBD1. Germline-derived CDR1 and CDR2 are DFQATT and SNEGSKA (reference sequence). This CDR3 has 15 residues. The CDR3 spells CLARGPECHLTEAFF. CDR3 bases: TGCCTAGCGAGGGGGCCAGAATGTCACCTAACTGAAGCTTTCTTT.

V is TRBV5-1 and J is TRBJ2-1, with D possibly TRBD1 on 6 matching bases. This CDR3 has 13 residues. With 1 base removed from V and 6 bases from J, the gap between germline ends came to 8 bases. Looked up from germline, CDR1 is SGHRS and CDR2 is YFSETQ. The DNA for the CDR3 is TGCGCCAGCAGCTTGACAGGGTCCAATGAGCAGTTCTTC. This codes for CASSLTGSNEQFF.

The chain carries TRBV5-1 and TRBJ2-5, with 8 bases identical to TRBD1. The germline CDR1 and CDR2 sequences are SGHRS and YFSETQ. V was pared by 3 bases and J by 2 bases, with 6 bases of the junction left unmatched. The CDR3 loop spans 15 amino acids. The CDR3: CASSSIGTGQETQYF. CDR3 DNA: TGCGCCAGCAGCTCTATCGGGACAGGTCAAGAGACCCAGTACTTC. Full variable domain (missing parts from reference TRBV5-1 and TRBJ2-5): KAGVTQTPRYLIKTRGQQVTLSCSPISGHRSVSWYQQTPGQGLQFLFEYFSETQRNKGNFPGRFSGRQFSNSRSEMNVSTLELGDSALYLCASSSIGTGQETQYFGPGTRLLVL.

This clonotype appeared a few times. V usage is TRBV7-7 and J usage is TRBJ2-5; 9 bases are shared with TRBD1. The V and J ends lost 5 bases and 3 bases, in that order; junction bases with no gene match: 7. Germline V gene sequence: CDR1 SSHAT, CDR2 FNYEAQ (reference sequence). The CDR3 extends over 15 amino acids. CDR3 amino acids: CASSPSGTGKETQYF. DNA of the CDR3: TGTGCCAGCAGCCCTTCCGGGACAGGGAAAGAGACCCAGTACTTC.

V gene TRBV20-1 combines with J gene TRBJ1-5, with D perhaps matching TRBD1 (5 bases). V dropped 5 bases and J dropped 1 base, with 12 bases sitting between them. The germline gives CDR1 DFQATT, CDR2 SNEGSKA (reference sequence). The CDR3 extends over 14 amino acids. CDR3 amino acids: CSAFPRDSNQPQHF. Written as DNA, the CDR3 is TGCAGTGCTTTCCCCCGGGACAGCAATCAGCCCCAGCATTTT.

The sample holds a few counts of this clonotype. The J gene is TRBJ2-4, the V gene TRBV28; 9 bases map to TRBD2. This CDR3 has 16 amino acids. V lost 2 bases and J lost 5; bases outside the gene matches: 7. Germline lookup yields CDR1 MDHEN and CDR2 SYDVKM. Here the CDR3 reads CASSLVREGLENIQYF. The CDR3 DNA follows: TGTGCCAGCAGTTTAGTGCGGGAGGGCCTGGAAAACATTCAGTACTTC.

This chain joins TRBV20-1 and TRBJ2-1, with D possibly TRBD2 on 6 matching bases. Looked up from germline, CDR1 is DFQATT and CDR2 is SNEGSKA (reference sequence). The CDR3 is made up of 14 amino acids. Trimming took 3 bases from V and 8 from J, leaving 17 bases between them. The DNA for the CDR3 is TGCAGTGCTAGGGGGTCGGGAGAGGTCTATGAGCAGTTCTTC. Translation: CSARGSGEVYEQFF.

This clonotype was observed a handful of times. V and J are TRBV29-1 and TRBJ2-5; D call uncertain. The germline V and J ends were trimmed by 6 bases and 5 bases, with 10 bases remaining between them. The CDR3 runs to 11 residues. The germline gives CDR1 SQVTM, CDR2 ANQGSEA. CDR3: CSVSELETQYF. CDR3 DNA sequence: TGCAGCGTATCTGAGTTGGAGACCCAGTACTTC.

In nucleotides, the CDR3 is TGCGCCAGCAGCTTGGGGACGGTGCTCTCAGATACGCAGTATTTT. Translating gives CASSLGTVLSDTQYF. V and J are TRBV5-1 and TRBJ2-3; D remains unclear. Germline assignment: CDR1 SGHRS and CDR2 YFSETQ. The CDR3 runs 15 residues. The V end was cut by 0 bases, the J end by 4 bases, with 12 bases between.

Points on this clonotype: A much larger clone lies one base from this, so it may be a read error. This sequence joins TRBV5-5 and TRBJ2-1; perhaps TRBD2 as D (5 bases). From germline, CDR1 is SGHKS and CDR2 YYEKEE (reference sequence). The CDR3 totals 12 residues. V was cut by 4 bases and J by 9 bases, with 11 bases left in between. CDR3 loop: CASSLTRGEQFF. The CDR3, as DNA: TGTGCCAGCAGCCTAACTAGAGGTGAGCAGTTCTTC.

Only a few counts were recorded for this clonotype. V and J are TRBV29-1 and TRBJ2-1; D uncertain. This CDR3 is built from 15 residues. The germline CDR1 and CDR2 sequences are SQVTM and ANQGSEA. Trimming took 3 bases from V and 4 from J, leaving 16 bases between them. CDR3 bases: TGCAGCGTTGAGCCACCCTTGAGCTTGTACAATGAGCAGTTCTTC. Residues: CSVEPPLSLYNEQFF.

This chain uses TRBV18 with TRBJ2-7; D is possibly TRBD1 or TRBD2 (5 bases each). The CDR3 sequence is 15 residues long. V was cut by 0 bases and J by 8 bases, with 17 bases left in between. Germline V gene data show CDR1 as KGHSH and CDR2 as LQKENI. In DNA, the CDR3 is TGTGCCAGCTCACCACCGGGACCGACAGCTGTCAAGCAGTACTTC. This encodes CASSPPGPTAVKQYF.

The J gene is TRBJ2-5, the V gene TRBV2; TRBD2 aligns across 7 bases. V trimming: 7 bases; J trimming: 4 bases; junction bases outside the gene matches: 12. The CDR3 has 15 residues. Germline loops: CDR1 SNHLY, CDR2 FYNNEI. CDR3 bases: TGTGCCAGCACCGCGCTGGCGGGAGTCCCAGAGACCCAGTACTTC. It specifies CASTALAGVPETQYF. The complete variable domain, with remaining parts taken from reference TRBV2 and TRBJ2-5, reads EPEVTQTPSHQVTQMGQEVILRCVPISNHLYFYWYRQILGQKVEFLVSFYNNEISEKSEIFDDQFSVERPDGSNFTLKIRSTKLEDSAMYFCASTALAGVPETQYFGPGTRLLVL.

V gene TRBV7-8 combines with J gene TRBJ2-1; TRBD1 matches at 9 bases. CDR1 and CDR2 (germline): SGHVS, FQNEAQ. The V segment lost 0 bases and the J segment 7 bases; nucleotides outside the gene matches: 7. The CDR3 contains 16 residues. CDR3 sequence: CASSLAARTGANEQFF. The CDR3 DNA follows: TGTGCCAGCAGCTTAGCAGCACGGACAGGGGCAAATGAGCAGTTCTTC.

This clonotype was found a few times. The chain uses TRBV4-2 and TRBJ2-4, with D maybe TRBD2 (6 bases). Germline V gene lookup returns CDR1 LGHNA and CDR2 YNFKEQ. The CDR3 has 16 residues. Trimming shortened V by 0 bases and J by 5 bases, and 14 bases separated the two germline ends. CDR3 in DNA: TGTGCCAGCAGCCAAGATCGGGTGGGAGGCCAAAACATTCAGTACTTC. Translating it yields CASSQDRVGGQNIQYF.